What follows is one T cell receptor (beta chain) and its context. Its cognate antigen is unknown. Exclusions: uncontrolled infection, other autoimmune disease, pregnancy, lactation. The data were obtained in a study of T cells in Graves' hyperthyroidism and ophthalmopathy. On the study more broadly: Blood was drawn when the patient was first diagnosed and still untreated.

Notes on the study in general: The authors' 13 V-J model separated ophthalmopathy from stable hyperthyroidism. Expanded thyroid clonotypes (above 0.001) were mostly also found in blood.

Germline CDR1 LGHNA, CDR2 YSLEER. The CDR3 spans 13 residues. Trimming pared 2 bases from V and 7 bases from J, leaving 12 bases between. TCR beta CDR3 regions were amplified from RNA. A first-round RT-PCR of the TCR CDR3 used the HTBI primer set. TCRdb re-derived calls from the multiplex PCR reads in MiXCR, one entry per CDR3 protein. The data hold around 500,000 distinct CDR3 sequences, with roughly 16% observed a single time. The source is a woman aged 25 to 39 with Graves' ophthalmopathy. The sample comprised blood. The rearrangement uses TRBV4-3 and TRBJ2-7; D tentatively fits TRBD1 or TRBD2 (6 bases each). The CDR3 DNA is TGCGCCAGCAGCCAACTGGGGGCGGGGGAGCAGTACTTC. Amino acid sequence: CASSQLGAGEQYF.